What follows are 14 T cell receptor beta chains derived from one specimen sequenced in a study of T cell responses to AZD1222 COVID-19 vaccine. Profiling relied on immunoSEQ multiplex PCR, and the TCRdb table lists in-frame clones only, not all of them. Altogether approximately 150,000 clones are present, around 88% being singletons, with the ten largest covering around 1%. Specimen: peripheral blood, collected 28 days after the second AZD1222 dose. These receptors all come from an adult who received the AZD1222 COVID-19 vaccine.

V gene TRBV9 combines with J gene TRBJ1-1; D is perhaps TRBD1 (6 bases). Germline lookup yields CDR1 SGDLS and CDR2 YYNGEE. The CDR3 loop spans 14 amino acids. Between the trimmed V and J ends, which lost 5 bases and 2 bases, there was a span of 13 bases. The CDR3 spells CASSSGTYNTEAFF. For the CDR3, the DNA is TGTGCCAGCAGTTCCGGGACATACAACACTGAAGCTTTCTTT.

This chain joins TRBV19 and TRBJ1-6; 7 bases agree with TRBD1. After removal of 3 bases from V and 9 bases from J, the junction contained 8 bases not matched to a gene. This CDR3 has 15 amino acids. The germline V gene has CDR1 LNHDA and CDR2 SQIVND (reference sequence). CDR3: CASSIQGGDGSPLHF. The DNA for the CDR3 is TGTGCCAGTAGTATCCAGGGGGGTGATGGTTCACCCCTCCACTTT.

This rearrangement joins TRBV2 to TRBJ1-1; no clear D gene. Germline V gene sequence: CDR1 SNHLY, CDR2 FYNNEI. CDR3 length: 11 residues. With 4 bases removed from V and 7 bases from J, the gap between germline ends came to 7 bases. CDR3 in amino acids: CASSAGYEAFF. The DNA for the CDR3 is TGTGCCAGCAGTGCCGGATATGAAGCTTTCTTT.

This clone came up a few times. The V call is TRBV4-3, the J call TRBJ1-2, with 7 bases lining up with TRBD1. The CDR3 runs 14 residues. V shed 0 bases and J 4 bases; nucleotides not matched to a gene: 2. The germline V gene encodes CDR1 LGHNA and CDR2 YSLEER. This CDR3 is CASSQDAGGYGYTF. Written as DNA, the CDR3 is TGCGCCAGCAGCCAAGACGCAGGGGGCTATGGCTACACCTTC.

The rearrangement joins TRBV5-1 to TRBJ1-1; TRBD1 is a possible D gene (6 bases). The V end lost 2 bases, the J end lost 7 bases, and 15 bases lay between the germline ends. The CDR3 spans 14 residues. CDR1 and CDR2 from the germline V gene are SGHRS and YFSETQ. CDR3 loop: CASSLGGTPLEAFF. DNA for the CDR3: TGCGCCAGCAGCTTAGGAGGGACACCTCTTGAAGCTTTCTTT. Drawing the rest from reference TRBV5-1 and TRBJ1-1, the complete variable domain is KAGVTQTPRYLIKTRGQQVTLSCSPISGHRSVSWYQQTPGQGLQFLFEYFSETQRNKGNFPGRFSGRQFSNSRSEMNVSTLELGDSALYLCASSLGGTPLEAFFGQGTRLTVV.

The chain uses TRBV29-1 and TRBJ2-1, with D possibly called TRBD1 or TRBD2 (7 bases each). The germline CDR1 and CDR2 sequences are SQVTM and ANQGSEA. The CDR3 contains 14 residues. V lost 1 base and J 6 bases, leaving 13 bases between the germline ends. This CDR3 is CSVEGQGGGNEQFF. In nucleotides, the CDR3 is TGCAGCGTTGAAGGACAGGGCGGGGGCAATGAGCAGTTCTTC.

This chain connects TRBV10-3 to TRBJ2-2; D gene ambiguous. This CDR3 has 15 residues. Deletions cut 5 bases from V and 4 bases from J, with 14 bases between. In germline, CDR1 is ENHRY, CDR2 SYGVKD. This CDR3 is CAISRQNHGTGELFF. CDR3 bases: TGTGCCATCAGTCGCCAAAATCACGGCACCGGGGAGCTGTTTTTT.

The chain carries TRBV27 and TRBJ1-6, with D unclear. The CDR3 is 17 amino acids. V shed 6 bases and J shed 0 bases, with 15 bases lying between them. CDR1 and CDR2 (germline): MNHEY, SMNVEV (reference sequence). The CDR3 is CASSPIIESSYNSPLHF. The CDR3 DNA sequence: TGTGCCAGCAGCCCCATTATAGAGAGCTCCTATAATTCACCCCTCCACTTT.

This clone was counted a few times. The chain combines TRBV18 with TRBJ1-1; D is perhaps TRBD1 (6 bases). V was clipped by 5 bases and J by 4 bases, with 23 bases between them. The germline CDR1 and CDR2 sequences are KGHSH and LQKENI. The CDR3 extends over 17 amino acids. Here the CDR3 DNA reads TGTGCCAGCTCATCAAACAGGGTATTTGTAGGTGGCACTGAAGCTTTCTTT. The encoded protein is CASSSNRVFVGGTEAFF.

The V gene is TRBV3-1 (or the pseudogene TRBV3-2), the J gene TRBJ1-2, with TRBD1 identical over 10 bases. The CDR3 is 16 amino acids. Germline values: CDR1 LGHDT, CDR2 YNNKEL (reference sequence). J gave up 8 bases and V 1 base, and 10 bases lay outside the gene matches. The CDR3 DNA reads TGTGCCAGCAGCCAAGTTCGGCGACAGGGGGCGAGCGGCTACACCTTC. Residues: CASSQVRRQGASGYTF.

The rearrangement uses TRBV5-8 and TRBJ1-1; D remains ambiguous. V was pared by 0 bases and J by 1 base, with 7 bases between. The germline V gene encodes CDR1 SGHTS and CDR2 YDEGEE. The CDR3 runs to 14 residues. The CDR3 sequence is CASSLAPGNTEAFF. The CDR3 coding sequence is TGTGCCAGCAGCTTGGCCCCAGGGAACACTGAAGCTTTCTTT.

The genes are TRBV6-5 and TRBJ2-2, with 8 bases aligning to TRBD2. With 6 bases clipped from V and 6 bases from J, the junction kept 9 bases outside the gene matches. The germline CDR1 and CDR2 sequences are MNHEY and SVGAGI. The CDR3 sequence is 15 residues long. The CDR3, as DNA: TGTGCCAGCAGCCCCGGGAGGGGGAGGGCCGGGGAGCTGTTTTTT. Protein: CASSPGRGRAGELFF.

The genes are TRBV4-2 and TRBJ2-4, with D perhaps matching TRBD1 (6 bases). This CDR3 comprises 13 residues. From germline, CDR1 is LGHNA and CDR2 YNFKEQ. V lost 0 bases to trimming and J lost 7 bases, with 7 bases between them. The CDR3 reads CASSQDRGNIQYF. The DNA for the CDR3 is TGTGCCAGCAGCCAAGATAGGGGGAACATTCAGTACTTC.

The chain combines TRBV5-1 with TRBJ1-2; 9 nucleotides align to TRBD1. CDR3 length: 12 residues. Germline V gives CDR1 SGHRS, CDR2 YFSETQ. With V trimmed by 3 bases and J by 7 bases, 1 base remained unmatched. Here the CDR3 reads CASSSDRGGYTF. For the CDR3, the DNA is TGCGCCAGCAGCTCGGACAGGGGTGGCTACACCTTC.